Listed here are 20 T cell receptor beta chains from one sample, sequenced in a study of blood T cell repertoires in COVID-19. Data came from immunoSEQ multiplex PCR; TCRdb stores just in-frame clones and leaves some out. The sample gives 150,000 to 250,000 clones, 94% of which show up once; 0.7% to 0.8% is in the top ten. Specimen: peripheral blood. Receptors were obtained from a man aged 25-45 years with COVID-19, enrolled during active disease.

The chain carries TRBV6-1 and TRBJ1-2; 8 bases fit TRBD1. Germline CDR1 MNHNS, CDR2 SASEGT. The ends lost 4 bases at V and 1 base at J; junction bases unmatched: 8. The CDR3 has 16 amino acids. The CDR3 DNA reads TGTGCCAGCAGTGCGTTACAGGGGGAAGTTAACTATGGCTACACCTTC. Protein product: CASSALQGEVNYGYTF.

The genes are TRBV18 and TRBJ2-1; 8 bases align to TRBD1. V was pared by 3 bases and J by 6 bases, with 7 bases of the junction left unmatched. CDR3 length: 15 amino acids. Germline CDR1 is KGHSH and CDR2 is LQKENI. DNA for the CDR3: TGTGCCAGCTCACCTGCTGCAGGGGGCCGCAATGAGCAGTTCTTC. Protein product: CASSPAAGGRNEQFF.

The chain carries TRBV15 and TRBJ2-7, with D possibly matching TRBD1 (7 bases). Trimming pared 0 bases from V and 5 bases from J, leaving 11 bases between. This CDR3 spans 14 amino acids. The germline gives CDR1 LNHNV, CDR2 YYDKDF (reference sequence). CDR3: CATSRDRGAHEQYF. The CDR3 DNA reads as TGTGCCACCAGCAGAGACAGGGGGGCCCACGAGCAGTACTTC.

CDR3 residues: CAISDLHGQFF. The CDR3 DNA reads as TGTGCCATCAGTGACCTTCACGGGCAGTTCTTC. The V gene is TRBV10-3, the J gene TRBJ2-1; D not resolved. Trimming removed 3 bases at V and 12 bases at J, with 9 bases between. Germline V lookup: CDR1 ENHRY, CDR2 SYGVKD. There are 11 residues in the CDR3.

The rearrangement joins TRBV4-1 to TRBJ1-2; D is uncertain. Germline V gives CDR1 MGHRA, CDR2 YSYEKL. Between the trimmed V and J ends, which lost 3 bases and 8 bases, there was a span of 10 bases. The CDR3 sequence is 12 residues long. The DNA for the CDR3 is TGCGCCAGCAGCCATGGGCCGGGAGGCTACACCTTC. It is translated as CASSHGPGGYTF.

CDR3: CASRQEAGGRSYNEQFF. For the CDR3, the DNA is TGTGCCAGCAGGCAGGAAGCGGGGGGGCGCTCCTACAATGAGCAGTTCTTC. The chain uses TRBV2 and TRBJ2-1; 10 bases line up with TRBD2. Germline CDR1 and CDR2: SNHLY and FYNNEI. V was pared by 6 bases and J by 0 bases, with 8 bases of the junction left unmatched. The length of the CDR3 is 17 residues.

The chain recombines TRBV7-7 with TRBJ2-1; the match to TRBD2 covers 9 bases. From germline, CDR1 is SSHAT and CDR2 FNYEAQ (reference sequence). V gave up 5 bases and J gave up 4 bases; unmatched junction bases: 6. This CDR3 contains 15 residues. CDR3 amino acids: CASSPRAGGYNEQFF. The CDR3 nucleotides are TGTGCCAGCAGCCCCCGAGCGGGGGGATACAATGAGCAGTTCTTC.

The V and J genes are TRBV6-6 and TRBJ2-1, with TRBD1 as a possible D gene (5 bases). Trimming left V 0 bases short and J 2 bases short, with 11 bases between. Germline V lookup: CDR1 MNHNY, CDR2 SVGAGI (reference sequence). The CDR3 sequence is 16 residues long. CDR3 protein: CASSYSNQGTYNEQFF. The CDR3, as DNA: TGTGCCAGCAGTTACTCGAACCAGGGTACCTACAATGAGCAGTTCTTC.

The chain employs TRBV30 and TRBJ1-3; D unresolved. Germline values: CDR1 GTSNPN, CDR2 SVGIG (reference sequence). V lost 2 bases and J 4 bases, leaving 21 bases between the germline ends. The CDR3 extends over 17 amino acids. CDR3 coding DNA: TGTGCCTGGAGTCGTAGGACCCCGCTCGGGAGCGGAAACACCATATATTTT. Its translation: CAWSRRTPLGSGNTIYF.

This clone has just one count. The V gene is TRBV5-6, the J gene TRBJ1-6, with D possibly matching TRBD1 (5 bases). CDR3 length equals 14 residues. With 4 bases removed from V and 6 bases from J, the gap between germline ends came to 11 bases. The germline V gene has CDR1 SGHDT and CDR2 YYEEEE. CDR3 nucleotides: TGTGCCAGCAGCCCGGGACTGCCTAATTCACCCCTCCACTTT. It yields the protein CASSPGLPNSPLHF.

The chain couples TRBV7-3 to TRBJ2-7; no firm D call. The CDR3 is made up of 11 amino acids. Trimming removed 8 bases at V and 1 base at J, with 6 bases between. The germline gives CDR1 SGHTA, CDR2 FQGTGA. The CDR3 DNA is TGTGCCAGCCCAGCGTCCTACGAGCAGTACTTC. It yields the protein CASPASYEQYF.

Details on this clone: Other DNA sequences in the same sample also yield this CDR3. J is TRBJ1-2 and V is TRBV24-1, with 8 positions matching TRBD1. Germline V lookup: CDR1 KGHDR, CDR2 SFDVKD. Trimming at V came to 4 bases and at J to 4 bases, leaving 4 bases not matched to a gene. The CDR3 covers 14 residues. The CDR3 DNA is TGTGCCACCAGTGACCGAGACAGGGGCTATGGCTACACCTTC. Its translation is CATSDRDRGYGYTF.

J is TRBJ2-3 and V is TRBV5-4, with D unclear. Germline lookup yields CDR1 SGHNT and CDR2 YYREEE (reference sequence). With 0 bases removed from V and 6 bases from J, the gap between germline ends came to 5 bases. The CDR3 totals 12 residues. In nucleotides, the CDR3 is TGTGCCAGCAGCTTGGGAGAGGATACGCAGTATTTT. This gives the protein CASSLGEDTQYF. Looking up the rest from reference TRBV5-4 and TRBJ2-3 gives the full variable domain: ETGVTQSPTHLIKTRGQQVTLRCSSQSGHNTVSWYQQALGQGPQFIFQYYREEENGRGNFPPRFSGLQFPNYSSELNVNALELDDSALYLCASSLGEDTQYFGPGTRLTVL.

The genes are TRBV3-1 (or the pseudogene TRBV3-2) and TRBJ2-3; D is ambiguous. This CDR3 region has 15 residues. The ends were cut back, 6 bases at V and 0 bases at J, with 13 bases in the middle. CDR1 and CDR2 (germline): LGHDT, YNNKEL (reference sequence). CDR3 nucleotides: TGTGCCAGCAGAGAGGTTCTATCTAGCACAGATACGCAGTATTTT. As protein: CASREVLSSTDTQYF.

The CDR3 reads CASSILSGQGARNTEAFF. The CDR3 DNA reads as TGTGCCAGTAGTATTTTGTCCGGACAGGGGGCGAGGAACACTGAAGCTTTCTTT. The chain couples TRBV19 to TRBJ1-1; 11 positions agree with TRBD1. CDR1 is LNHDA, CDR2 SQIVND, per germline (reference sequence). Trimming removed 3 bases from V and 1 base from J; junction bases left unmatched: 10. The CDR3 covers 18 residues.

The rearrangement links TRBV6-5 to TRBJ2-7; D may be TRBD1 (5 bases). This CDR3 has 13 amino acids. Germline CDR1 and CDR2: MNHEY and SVGAGI. V was pared by 0 bases and J by 7 bases, with 10 bases between. The CDR3 DNA sequence: TGTGCCAGCAGTTACTCGGCAGGGTGGGAGCAGTACTTC. Translation gives CASSYSAGWEQYF.

The rearrangement uses TRBV21-1 and TRBJ2-1; the tabulated D call, TRBD1, remains unverified against the DNA. TRBV21-1 is recorded as a pseudogene. The CDR3 has 15 amino acids. CDR3 in DNA: TGTGCCAGCGCAGGCGAAGGGGGTAAGGTGGATGAGCAGTTCTTC. As protein: CASAGEGGKVDEQFF.

This chain links TRBV3-1 (or the pseudogene TRBV3-2) with TRBJ2-7; D is perhaps TRBD2 (6 bases). There are 15 residues in the CDR3. V was pared by 4 bases and J by 0 bases, with 13 bases between. CDR1 is LGHDT and CDR2 is YNNKEL in the germline V gene (reference sequence). In DNA form, the CDR3 reads TGTGCCAGCAGCCCGATCGGGGGAGCCTCCTACGAGCAGTACTTC. This translates into CASSPIGGASYEQYF.

This chain connects TRBV21-1 to TRBJ1-4; TRBD1, the D gene given by the table, was not confirmed from the DNA. TRBV21-1 is a pseudogene segment. CDR3 size: 14 residues. The CDR3 loop is CASRLDRVDEKLFF. The CDR3 region has the DNA TGTGCCAGCAGGCTCGACAGGGTGGATGAAAAACTGTTTTTT.

The V and J genes are TRBV5-6 and TRBJ2-6, with no clear D. Deletions cut 0 bases from V and 0 bases from J, with 10 bases between. The germline CDR1 and CDR2 sequences are SGHDT and YYEEEE. This CDR3 is built from 17 residues. CDR3 in amino acids: CASSLDGIASGANVLTF. CDR3 coding DNA: TGTGCCAGCAGCTTGGATGGCATAGCCTCTGGGGCCAACGTCCTGACTTTC.